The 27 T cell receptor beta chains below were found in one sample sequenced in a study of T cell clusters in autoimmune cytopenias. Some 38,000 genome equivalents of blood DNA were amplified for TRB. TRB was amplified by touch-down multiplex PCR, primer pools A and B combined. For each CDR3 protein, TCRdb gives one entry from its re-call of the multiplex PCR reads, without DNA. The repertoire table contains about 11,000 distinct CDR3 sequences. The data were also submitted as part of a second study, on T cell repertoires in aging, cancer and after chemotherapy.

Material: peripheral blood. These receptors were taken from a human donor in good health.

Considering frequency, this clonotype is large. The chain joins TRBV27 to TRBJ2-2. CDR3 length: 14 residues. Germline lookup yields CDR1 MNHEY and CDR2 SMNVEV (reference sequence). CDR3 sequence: CASSFLENTGELFF.

The CDR3: CASSTPGPEYTIYF. The chain links TRBV6-6 to TRBJ1-3. The CDR3 sequence is 14 residues long. CDR1 and CDR2 from the germline V gene are MNHNY and SVGAGI (reference sequence).

The CDR3 loop is CASSPQAGVQETQYF. The chain couples TRBV5-4 to TRBJ2-5; without DNA, the TCRdb call of TRBD2 cannot be checked. The CDR3 covers 15 residues. CDR1 is SGHNT and CDR2 is YYREEE in the germline V gene (reference sequence).

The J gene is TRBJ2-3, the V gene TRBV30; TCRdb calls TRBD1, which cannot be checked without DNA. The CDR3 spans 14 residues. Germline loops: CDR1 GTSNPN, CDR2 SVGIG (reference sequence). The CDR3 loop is CAWSVGGSTDTQYF.

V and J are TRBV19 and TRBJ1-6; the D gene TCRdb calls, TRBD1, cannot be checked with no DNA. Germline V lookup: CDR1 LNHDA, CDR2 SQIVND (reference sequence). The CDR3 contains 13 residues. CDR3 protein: CASRGGKGSPLHF.

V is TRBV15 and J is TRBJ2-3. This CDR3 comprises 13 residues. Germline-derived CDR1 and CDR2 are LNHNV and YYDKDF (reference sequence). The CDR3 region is CASRAGSTDTQYF.

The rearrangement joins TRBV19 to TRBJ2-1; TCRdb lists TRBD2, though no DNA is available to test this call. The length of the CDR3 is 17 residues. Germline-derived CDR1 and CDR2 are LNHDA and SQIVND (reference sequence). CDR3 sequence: CASSRGLAGGPRDEQFF.

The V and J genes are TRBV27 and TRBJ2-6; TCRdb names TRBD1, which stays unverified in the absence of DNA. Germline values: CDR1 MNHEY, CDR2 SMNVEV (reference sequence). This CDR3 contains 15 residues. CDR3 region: CASTSGGAGANVLTF.

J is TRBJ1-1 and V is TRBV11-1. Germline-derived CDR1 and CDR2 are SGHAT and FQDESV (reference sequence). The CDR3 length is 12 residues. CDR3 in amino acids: CASSLLETEAFF.

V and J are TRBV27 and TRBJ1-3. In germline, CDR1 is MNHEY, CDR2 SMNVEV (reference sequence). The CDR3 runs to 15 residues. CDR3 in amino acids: CASRYSGSSGNTIYF.

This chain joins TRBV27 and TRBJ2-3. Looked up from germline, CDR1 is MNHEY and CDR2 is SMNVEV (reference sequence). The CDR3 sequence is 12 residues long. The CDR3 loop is CASSLNPDTQYF.

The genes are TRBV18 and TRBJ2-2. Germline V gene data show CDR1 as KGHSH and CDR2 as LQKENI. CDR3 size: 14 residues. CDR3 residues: CASQRPGSTGELFF.

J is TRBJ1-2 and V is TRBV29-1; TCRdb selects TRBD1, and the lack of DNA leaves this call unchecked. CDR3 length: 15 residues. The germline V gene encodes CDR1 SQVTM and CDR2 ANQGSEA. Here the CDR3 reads CSVARTGGENYGYTF.

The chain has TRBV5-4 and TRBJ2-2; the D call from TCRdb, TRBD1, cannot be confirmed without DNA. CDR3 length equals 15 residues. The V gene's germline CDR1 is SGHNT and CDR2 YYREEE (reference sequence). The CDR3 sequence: CASSDGGGRTGELFF.

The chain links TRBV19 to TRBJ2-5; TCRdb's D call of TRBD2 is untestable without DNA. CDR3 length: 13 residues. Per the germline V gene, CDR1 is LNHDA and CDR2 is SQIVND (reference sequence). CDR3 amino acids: CASSYRLGETQYF.

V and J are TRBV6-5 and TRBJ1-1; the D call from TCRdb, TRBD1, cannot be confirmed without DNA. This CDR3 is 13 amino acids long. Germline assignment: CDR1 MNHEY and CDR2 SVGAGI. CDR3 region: CAISGQGNTEAFF.

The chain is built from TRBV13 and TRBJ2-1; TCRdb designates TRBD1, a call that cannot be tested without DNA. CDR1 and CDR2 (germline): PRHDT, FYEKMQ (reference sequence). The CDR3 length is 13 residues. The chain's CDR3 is CASSPGAANEQFF.

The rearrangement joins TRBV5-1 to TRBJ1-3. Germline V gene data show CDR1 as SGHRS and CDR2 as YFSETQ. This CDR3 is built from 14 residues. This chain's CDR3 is CASSLGQSGNTIYF. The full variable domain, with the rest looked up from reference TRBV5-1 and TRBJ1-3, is KAGVTQTPRYLIKTRGQQVTLSCSPISGHRSVSWYQQTPGQGLQFLFEYFSETQRNKGNFPGRFSGRQFSNSRSEMNVSTLELGDSALYLCASSLGQSGNTIYFGEGSWLTVV.

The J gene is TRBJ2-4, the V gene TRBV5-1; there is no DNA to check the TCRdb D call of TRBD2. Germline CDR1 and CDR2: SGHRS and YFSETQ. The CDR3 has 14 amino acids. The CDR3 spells CASSSQGTGDIQYF. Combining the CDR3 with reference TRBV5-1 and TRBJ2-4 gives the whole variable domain KAGVTQTPRYLIKTRGQQVTLSCSPISGHRSVSWYQQTPGQGLQFLFEYFSETQRNKGNFPGRFSGRQFSNSRSEMNVSTLELGDSALYLCASSSQGTGDIQYFGAGTRLSVL.

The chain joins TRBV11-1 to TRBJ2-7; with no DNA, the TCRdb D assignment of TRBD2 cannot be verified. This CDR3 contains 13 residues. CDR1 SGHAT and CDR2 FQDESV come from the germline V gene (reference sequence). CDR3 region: CASSLAVSGRQYF.

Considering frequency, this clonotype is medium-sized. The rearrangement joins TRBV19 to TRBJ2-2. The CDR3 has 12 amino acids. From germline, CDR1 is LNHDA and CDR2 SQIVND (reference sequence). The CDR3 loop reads CASRRTAGELFF.

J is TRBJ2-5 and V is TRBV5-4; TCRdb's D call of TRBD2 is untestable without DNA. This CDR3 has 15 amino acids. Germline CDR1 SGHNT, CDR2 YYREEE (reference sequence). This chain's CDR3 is CASSPETGPQETQYF.

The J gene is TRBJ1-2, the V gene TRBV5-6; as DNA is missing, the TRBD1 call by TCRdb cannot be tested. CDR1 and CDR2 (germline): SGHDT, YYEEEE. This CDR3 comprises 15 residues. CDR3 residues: CASNPGQGAGYGYTF.

CDR3 residues: CASSPGQGVYEQYF. The chain employs TRBV5-4 and TRBJ2-7; TCRdb picks TRBD1, but there is no DNA to check that call. The CDR3 spans 14 residues. CDR1 is SGHNT, CDR2 YYREEE, per germline (reference sequence).

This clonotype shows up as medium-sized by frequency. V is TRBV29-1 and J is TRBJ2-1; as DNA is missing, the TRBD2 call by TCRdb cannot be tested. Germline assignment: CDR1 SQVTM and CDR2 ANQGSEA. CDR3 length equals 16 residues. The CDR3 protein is CSVESPGTSANNEQFF.

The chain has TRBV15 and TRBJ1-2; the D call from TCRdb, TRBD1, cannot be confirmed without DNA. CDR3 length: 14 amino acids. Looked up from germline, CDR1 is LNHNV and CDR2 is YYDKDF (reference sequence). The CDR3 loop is CATSRDRGGYGYTF. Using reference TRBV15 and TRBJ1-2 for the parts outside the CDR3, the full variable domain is DAMVIQNPRYQVTQFGKPVTLSCSQTLNHNVMYWYQQKSSQAPKLLFHYYDKDFNNEADTPDNFQSRRPNTSFCFLDIRSPGLGDTAMYLCATSRDRGGYGYTFGSGTRLTVV.

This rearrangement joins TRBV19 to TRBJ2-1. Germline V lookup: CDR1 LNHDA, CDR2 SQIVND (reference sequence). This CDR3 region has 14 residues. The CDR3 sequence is CASSINQRHNEQFF. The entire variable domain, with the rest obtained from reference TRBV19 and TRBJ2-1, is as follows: DGGITQSPKYLFRKEGQNVTLSCEQNLNHDAMYWYRQDPGQGLRLIYYSQIVNDFQKGDIAEGYSVSREKKESFPLTVTSAQKNPTAFYLCASSINQRHNEQFFGPGTRLTVL.